A selection of T cell receptor beta chains follows, all from one sample in a study of resident and recirculating memory T cells in vitiligo. Here immunoSEQ multiplex PCR was the method, and the copy in TCRdb shows in-frame clones only, minus some. The sample consists of around 70,000 clones, approximately 93% of them appearing once. The sequencing input was blood. The origin of the receptors is a male donor with vitiligo. Both conserved end residues are part of each CDR3. Each record gives: V gene, clone size, J gene, D gene, CDR3 length, CDR3 protein, CDR3 DNA. The D gene is left open where the match is weak. Clone size, where shown, is once, few, many, or a class for clones that have expanded.

v_gene: TRBV7-2
abundance: NA
j_gene: TRBJ2-7
d_gene: NA
len: 15
CDR3aa: CASSLAGQGVGEQYF
CDR3nt: TGTGCCAGCAGCTTAGCAGGCCAGGGCGTGGGCGAGCAGTACTTC

v_gene: TRBV13
abundance: NA
j_gene: TRBJ1-2
d_gene: NA
len: 17
CDR3aa: CASSFRGAKTRSYGYTF
CDR3nt: TGTGCCAGCAGCTTCCGGGGGGCGAAAACACGATCCTATGGCTACACCTTC

v_gene: TRBV4-1
abundance: NA
j_gene: TRBJ2-1
d_gene: TRBD2
len: 15
CDR3aa: CASSHLSGDYNEQFF
CDR3nt: TGCGCCAGCAGCCACCTTAGCGGGGACTACAATGAGCAGTTCTTC

v_gene: TRBV7-2
abundance: NA
j_gene: TRBJ2-5
d_gene: NA
len: 12
CDR3aa: CASSSQGETQYF
CDR3nt: TGTGCCAGCAGCTCCCAGGGAGAGACCCAGTACTTC

v_gene: TRBV28
abundance: NA
j_gene: TRBJ2-7
d_gene: NA
len: 16
CDR3aa: CASSAQDGLRSYEQYF
CDR3nt: TGTGCCAGCAGTGCACAGGACGGTTTGCGCTCCTACGAGCAGTACTTC

v_gene: TRBV4-3
abundance: NA
j_gene: TRBJ1-2
d_gene: TRBD1
len: 14
CDR3aa: CASSQAGTDYGYTF
CDR3nt: TGCGCCAGCAGCCAAGCCGGGACAGACTATGGCTACACCTTC

v_gene: TRBV29-1
abundance: NA
j_gene: TRBJ1-3
d_gene: NA
len: 13
CDR3aa: CSAHGGSGNTIYF
CDR3nt: TGCAGCGCCCACGGCGGTTCTGGAAACACCATATATTTT

v_gene: TRBV9
abundance: NA
j_gene: TRBJ1-4
d_gene: NA
len: 15
CDR3aa: CASSVGWGGNEKLFF
CDR3nt: TGTGCCAGCAGCGTAGGGTGGGGGGGAAATGAAAAACTGTTTTTT

v_gene: TRBV11-2
abundance: NA
j_gene: TRBJ1-1
d_gene: NA
len: 12
CDR3aa: CASRPAGAEAFF
CDR3nt: TGTGCCAGCAGGCCCGCGGGGGCTGAAGCTTTCTTT

v_gene: TRBV7-8
abundance: NA
j_gene: TRBJ2-7
d_gene: NA
len: 20
CDR3aa: CASSPRTLWGWRGGSYEQYF
CDR3nt: TGTGCCAGCAGCCCTCGTACTCTTTGGGGGTGGAGGGGGGGGAGCTACGAGCAGTACTTC

v_gene: TRBV6-5
abundance: NA
j_gene: TRBJ2-4
d_gene: NA
len: 15
CDR3aa: CASSYRPGSKNIQYF
CDR3nt: TGTGCCAGCAGTTACAGGCCGGGATCCAAAAACATTCAGTACTTC

v_gene: TRBV9
abundance: NA
j_gene: TRBJ2-7
d_gene: TRBD1
len: 13
CDR3aa: CASSTGTGAEQYF
CDR3nt: TGTGCCAGCAGCACCGGGACAGGAGCCGAGCAGTACTTC

v_gene: TRBV7-9
abundance: NA
j_gene: TRBJ1-1
d_gene: NA
len: 16
CDR3aa: CASSLATVNANTEAFF
CDR3nt: TGTGCCAGCAGCTTAGCTACGGTGAATGCGAACACTGAAGCTTTCTTT

v_gene: TRBV19
abundance: NA
j_gene: TRBJ1-5
d_gene: NA
len: 12
CDR3aa: CASSSTAEFQHF
CDR3nt: TGTGCCAGTAGTTCTACCGCCGAGTTCCAGCATTTT

v_gene: TRBV7-9
abundance: NA
j_gene: TRBJ1-1
d_gene: NA
len: 12
CDR3aa: CASANEGTEAFF
CDR3nt: TGTGCCAGCGCGAACGAGGGAACTGAAGCTTTCTTT

v_gene: TRBV6-4
abundance: NA
j_gene: TRBJ2-1
d_gene: TRBD1
len: 15
CDR3aa: CASSPGGASPIGQFF
CDR3nt: TGTGCCAGCAGTCCAGGGGGCGCGAGTCCCATAGGGCAGTTCTTC

v_gene: TRBV5-4
abundance: few
j_gene: TRBJ1-6
d_gene: NA
len: 14
CDR3aa: CASSQDAGGSPLHF
CDR3nt: TGTGCCAGCAGCCAGGACGCCGGGGGATCACCCCTCCACTTT

v_gene: TRBV5-6
abundance: NA
j_gene: TRBJ2-1
d_gene: NA
len: 14
CDR3aa: CASSLELGLNEQFF
CDR3nt: TGTGCCAGCAGCTTGGAACTAGGTCTCAATGAGCAGTTCTTC

v_gene: TRBV4-3
abundance: NA
j_gene: TRBJ2-5
d_gene: TRBD2
len: 17
CDR3aa: CASSPTSGGLADETQYF
CDR3nt: TGCGCCAGCAGCCCAACTAGCGGGGGGCTCGCCGATGAGACCCAGTACTTC

v_gene: TRBV7-2
abundance: once
j_gene: TRBJ2-3
d_gene: TRBD2
len: 14
CDR3aa: CASSLAASGYTQYF
CDR3nt: TGTGCCAGCAGCTTAGCGGCTAGCGGGTATACGCAGTATTTT

v_gene: TRBV2
abundance: NA
j_gene: TRBJ1-3
d_gene: NA
len: 15
CDR3aa: CASSGAVYSGNTIYF
CDR3nt: TGTGCCAGCAGTGGGGCAGTCTACTCTGGAAACACCATATATTTT

v_gene: TRBV9
abundance: once
j_gene: TRBJ2-3
d_gene: TRBD2
len: 18
CDR3aa: CASSPRTSGGSHTDTQYF
CDR3nt: TGTGCCAGCAGCCCCCGGACTAGCGGGGGTTCTCACACAGATACGCAGTATTTT

v_gene: TRBV9
abundance: NA
j_gene: TRBJ2-7
d_gene: NA
len: 15
CDR3aa: CASSVGGGGSYEQYF
CDR3nt: TGTGCCAGCAGCGTAGGAGGCGGAGGCTCCTACGAGCAGTACTTC

v_gene: TRBV6-6
abundance: NA
j_gene: TRBJ2-2
d_gene: TRBD1
len: 15
CDR3aa: CASRSGTVDTGELFF
CDR3nt: TGTGCCAGCAGATCCGGGACAGTCGACACCGGGGAGCTGTTTTTT

v_gene: TRBV7-7
abundance: NA
j_gene: TRBJ2-1
d_gene: TRBD2
len: 15
CDR3aa: CASSRTGGPNNEQFF
CDR3nt: TGTGCTAGCAGCCGAACGGGGGGGCCGAACAATGAGCAGTTCTTC

v_gene: TRBV5-1
abundance: once
j_gene: TRBJ1-6
d_gene: TRBD1
len: 21
CDR3aa: CASSLGYLTFRDRGIGSPLHF
CDR3nt: TGCGCCAGCAGCTTGGGGTACCTTACGTTTCGAGACAGGGGAATAGGTTCACCCCTCCACTTT

v_gene: TRBV4-1
abundance: NA
j_gene: TRBJ2-1
d_gene: TRBD1
len: 20
CDR3aa: CASSHISGQGRPISYNEQFF
CDR3nt: TGCGCCAGCAGCCACATTTCGGGACAGGGGCGCCCCATCTCCTACAATGAGCAGTTCTTC